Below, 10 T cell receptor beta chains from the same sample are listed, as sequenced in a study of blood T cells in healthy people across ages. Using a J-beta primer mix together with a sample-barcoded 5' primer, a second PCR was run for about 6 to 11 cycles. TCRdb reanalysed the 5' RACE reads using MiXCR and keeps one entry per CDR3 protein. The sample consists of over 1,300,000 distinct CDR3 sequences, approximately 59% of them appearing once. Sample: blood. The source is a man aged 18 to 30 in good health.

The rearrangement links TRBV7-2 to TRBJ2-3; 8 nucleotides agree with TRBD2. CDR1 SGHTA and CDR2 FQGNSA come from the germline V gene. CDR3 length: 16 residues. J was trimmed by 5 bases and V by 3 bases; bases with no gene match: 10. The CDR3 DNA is TGTGCCAGCAGCTTCCTCCATCGGGAGGGCAAAGATACGCAGTATTTT. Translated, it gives CASSFLHREGKDTQYF.

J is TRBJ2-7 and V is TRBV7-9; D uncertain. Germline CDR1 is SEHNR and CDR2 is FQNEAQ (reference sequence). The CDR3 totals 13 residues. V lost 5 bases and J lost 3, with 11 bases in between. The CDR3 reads CASSPQEIYEQYF. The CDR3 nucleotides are TGTGCCAGCAGCCCCCAGGAGATCTACGAGCAGTACTTC.

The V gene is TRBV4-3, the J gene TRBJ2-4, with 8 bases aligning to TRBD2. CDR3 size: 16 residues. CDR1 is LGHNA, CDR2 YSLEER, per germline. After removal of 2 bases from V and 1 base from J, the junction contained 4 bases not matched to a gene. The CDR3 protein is CASSQMGGGAKNIQYF. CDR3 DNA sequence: TGCGCCAGCAGCCAAATGGGCGGGGGGGCCAAAAACATTCAGTACTTC.

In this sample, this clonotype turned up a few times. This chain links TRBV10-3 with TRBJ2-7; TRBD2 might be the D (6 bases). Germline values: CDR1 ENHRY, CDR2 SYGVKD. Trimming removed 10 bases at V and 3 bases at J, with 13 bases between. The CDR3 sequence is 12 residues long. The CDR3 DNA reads TGTGCCACCGGGACTTTCGACTACGAGCAGTACTTC. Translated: CATGTFDYEQYF.

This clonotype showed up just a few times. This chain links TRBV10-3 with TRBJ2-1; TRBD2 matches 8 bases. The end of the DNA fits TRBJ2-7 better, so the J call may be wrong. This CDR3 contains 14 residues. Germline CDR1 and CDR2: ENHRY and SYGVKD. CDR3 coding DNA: TGTGCCACGGGATCGGGACTAGGGATCCATGAGCAGTACTTC. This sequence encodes CATGSGLGIHEQYF.

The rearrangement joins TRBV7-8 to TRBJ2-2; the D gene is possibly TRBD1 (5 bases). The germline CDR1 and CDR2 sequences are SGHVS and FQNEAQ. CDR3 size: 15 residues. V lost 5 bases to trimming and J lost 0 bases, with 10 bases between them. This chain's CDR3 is CASSKDTPNTGELFF. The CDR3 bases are TGTGCCAGCAGCAAGGACACACCGAACACCGGGGAGCTGTTTTTT.

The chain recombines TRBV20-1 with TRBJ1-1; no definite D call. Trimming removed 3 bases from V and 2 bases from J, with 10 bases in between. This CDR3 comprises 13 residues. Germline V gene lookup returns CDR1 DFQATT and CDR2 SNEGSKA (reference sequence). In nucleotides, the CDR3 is TGCAGTGCTAGGCTGGGGATCAACACTGAAGCTTTCTTT. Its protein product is CSARLGINTEAFF.

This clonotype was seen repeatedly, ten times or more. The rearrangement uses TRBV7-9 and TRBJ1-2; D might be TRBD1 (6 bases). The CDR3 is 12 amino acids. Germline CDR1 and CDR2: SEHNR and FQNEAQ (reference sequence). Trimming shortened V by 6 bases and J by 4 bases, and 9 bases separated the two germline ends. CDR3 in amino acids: CASSSDSYGYTF. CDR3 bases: TGTGCCAGCAGTTCGGACAGCTATGGCTACACCTTC.

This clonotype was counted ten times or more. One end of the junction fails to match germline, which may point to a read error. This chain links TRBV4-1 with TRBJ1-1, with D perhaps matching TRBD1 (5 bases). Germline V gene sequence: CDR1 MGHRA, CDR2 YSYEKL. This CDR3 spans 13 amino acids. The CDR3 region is CASSQDRNTEAFF. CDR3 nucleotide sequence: TGTGCCAGCAGCCAAGACAGGAACACTGAAGCTTTCTTT.

Here the CDR3 reads CASSLRASGRWHEQFF. The CDR3 DNA reads TGTGCCAGCAGCCTCCGTGCGAGCGGTAGGTGGCATGAGCAGTTCTTC. The chain employs TRBV6-5 and TRBJ2-1; D possibly corresponds to TRBD2 (5 bases). The CDR3 runs to 16 residues. V lost 6 bases to trimming and J lost 8 bases, with 23 bases between them. Germline values: CDR1 MNHEY, CDR2 SVGAGI.